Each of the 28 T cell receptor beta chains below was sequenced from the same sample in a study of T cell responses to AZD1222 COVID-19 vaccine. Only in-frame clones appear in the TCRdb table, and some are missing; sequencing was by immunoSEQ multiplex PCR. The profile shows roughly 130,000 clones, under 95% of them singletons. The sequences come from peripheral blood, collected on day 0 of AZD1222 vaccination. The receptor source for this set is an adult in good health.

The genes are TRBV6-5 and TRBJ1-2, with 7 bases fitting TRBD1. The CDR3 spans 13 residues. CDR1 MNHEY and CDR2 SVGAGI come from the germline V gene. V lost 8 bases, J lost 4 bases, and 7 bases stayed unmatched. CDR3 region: CASPEGAVYGYTF. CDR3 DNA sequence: TGTGCCAGCCCTGAGGGGGCGGTCTATGGCTACACCTTC.

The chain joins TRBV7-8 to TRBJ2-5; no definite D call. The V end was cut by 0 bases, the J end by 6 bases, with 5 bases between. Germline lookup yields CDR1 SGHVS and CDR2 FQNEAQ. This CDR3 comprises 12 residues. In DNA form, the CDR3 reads TGTGCCAGCAGCTTAGCGATACAGACCCAGTACTTC. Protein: CASSLAIQTQYF. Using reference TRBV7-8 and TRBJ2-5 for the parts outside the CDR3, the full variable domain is GAGVSQSPRYKVAKRGQDVALRCDPISGHVSLFWYQQALGQGPEFLTYFQNEAQLDKSGLPSDRFFAERPEGSVSTLKIQRTQQEDSAVYLCASSLAIQTQYFGPGTRLLVL.

CDR3: CASSPRDGSNEQFF. The CDR3, as DNA: TGTGCCAGCAGCCCACGGGATGGCTCCAATGAGCAGTTCTTC. The chain has TRBV28 and TRBJ2-1, with D possibly being TRBD2 (5 bases). V was shortened by 6 bases and J by 6 bases, with 15 bases between the two germline ends. CDR1 is MDHEN and CDR2 is SYDVKM in the germline V gene. This CDR3 has 14 amino acids.

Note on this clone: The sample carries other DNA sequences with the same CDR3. CDR3 nucleotides: TGTGCCAGCTCTCCGGACAGGGGTAATGAAAAACTGTTTTTT. This translates into CASSPDRGNEKLFF. This chain connects TRBV18 to TRBJ1-4, with 9 bases identical to TRBD1. The CDR3 totals 14 residues. The germline V gene encodes CDR1 KGHSH and CDR2 LQKENI. V lost 6 bases and J lost 4; bases outside the gene matches: 3.

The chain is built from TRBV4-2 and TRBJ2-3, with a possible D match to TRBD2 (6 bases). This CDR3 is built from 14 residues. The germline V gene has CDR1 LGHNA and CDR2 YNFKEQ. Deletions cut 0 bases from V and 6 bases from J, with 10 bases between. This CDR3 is CASSQDGSPDTQYF. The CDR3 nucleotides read TGTGCCAGCAGCCAAGACGGGAGCCCCGATACGCAGTATTTT.

CDR3 bases: TGTGCCAGCAGTTCGGACGCACGCGTCTATGGCTACACCTTC. Translated: CASSSDARVYGYTF. V and J are TRBV28 and TRBJ1-2; no clear D gene. CDR3 length: 14 amino acids. Per germline, CDR1 MDHEN and CDR2 SYDVKM. V was clipped by 4 bases and J by 4 bases, with 13 bases between them.

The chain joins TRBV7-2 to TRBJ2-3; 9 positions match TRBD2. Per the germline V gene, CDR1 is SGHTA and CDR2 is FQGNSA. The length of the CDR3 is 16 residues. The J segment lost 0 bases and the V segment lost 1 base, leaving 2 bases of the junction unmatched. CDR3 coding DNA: TGTGCCAGCAGCTTAGGGACTAGCGAGAGCACAGATACGCAGTATTTT. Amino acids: CASSLGTSESTDTQYF. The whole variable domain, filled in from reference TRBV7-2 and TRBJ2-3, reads GAGVSQSPSNKVTEKGKDVELRCDPISGHTALYWYRQSLGQGLEFLIYFQGNSAPDKSGLPSDRFSAERTGGSVSTLTIQRTQQEDSAVYLCASSLGTSESTDTQYFGPGTRLTVL.

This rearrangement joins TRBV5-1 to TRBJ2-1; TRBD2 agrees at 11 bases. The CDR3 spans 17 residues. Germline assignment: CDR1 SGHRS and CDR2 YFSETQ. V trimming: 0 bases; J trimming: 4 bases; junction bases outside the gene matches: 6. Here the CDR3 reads CASSLASGTSGYNEQFF. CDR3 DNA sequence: TGCGCCAGCAGCTTGGCGTCGGGGACTAGCGGATACAATGAGCAGTTCTTC.

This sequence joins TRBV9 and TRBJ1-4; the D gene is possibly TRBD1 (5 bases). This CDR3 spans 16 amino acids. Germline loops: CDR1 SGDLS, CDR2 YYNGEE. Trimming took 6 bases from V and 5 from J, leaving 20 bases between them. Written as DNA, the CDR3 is TGTGCCAGCACCCGGGGGGACCGAAGAGGCAATGAAAAACTGTTTTTT. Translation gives CASTRGDRRGNEKLFF.

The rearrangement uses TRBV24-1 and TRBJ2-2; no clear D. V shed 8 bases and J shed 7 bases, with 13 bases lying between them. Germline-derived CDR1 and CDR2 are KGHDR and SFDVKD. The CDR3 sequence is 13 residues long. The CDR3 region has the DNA TGTGCCACCACAGACTCCCCGGGCGGGGAGCTGTTTTTT. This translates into CATTDSPGGELFF.

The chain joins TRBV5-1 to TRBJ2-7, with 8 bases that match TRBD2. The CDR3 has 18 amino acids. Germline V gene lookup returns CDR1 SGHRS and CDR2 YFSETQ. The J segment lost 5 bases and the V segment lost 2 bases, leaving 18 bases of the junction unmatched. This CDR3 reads CASSFRLAPFPENHEQYF. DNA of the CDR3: TGCGCCAGCAGCTTCCGACTAGCGCCCTTTCCGGAGAACCACGAGCAGTACTTC.

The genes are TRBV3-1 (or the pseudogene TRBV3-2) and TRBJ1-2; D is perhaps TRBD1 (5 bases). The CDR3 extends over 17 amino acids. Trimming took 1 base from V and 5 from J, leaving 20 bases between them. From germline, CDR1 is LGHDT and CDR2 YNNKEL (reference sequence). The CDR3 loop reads CASSQVGGAHERYGYTF. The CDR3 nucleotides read TGTGCCAGCAGCCAAGTAGGCGGGGCCCACGAGCGGTATGGCTACACCTTC.

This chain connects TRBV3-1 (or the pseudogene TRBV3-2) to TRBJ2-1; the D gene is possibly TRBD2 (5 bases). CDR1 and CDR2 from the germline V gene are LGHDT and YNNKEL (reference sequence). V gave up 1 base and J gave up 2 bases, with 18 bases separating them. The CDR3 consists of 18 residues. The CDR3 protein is CASSQGSLGARAYNEQFF. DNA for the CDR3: TGTGCCAGCAGCCAAGGATCCCTCGGCGCGCGGGCCTACAATGAGCAGTTCTTC.

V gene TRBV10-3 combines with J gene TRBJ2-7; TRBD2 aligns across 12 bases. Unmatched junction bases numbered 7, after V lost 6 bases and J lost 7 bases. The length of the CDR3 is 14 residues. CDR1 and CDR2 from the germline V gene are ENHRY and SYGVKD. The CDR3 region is CAISLAGGPGEQYF. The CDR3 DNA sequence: TGTGCCATCAGCCTAGCGGGAGGGCCGGGGGAGCAGTACTTC.

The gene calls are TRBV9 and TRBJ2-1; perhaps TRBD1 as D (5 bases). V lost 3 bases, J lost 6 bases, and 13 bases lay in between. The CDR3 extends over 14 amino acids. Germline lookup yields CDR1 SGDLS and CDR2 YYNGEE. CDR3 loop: CASSASRQLNEQFF. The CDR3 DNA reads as TGTGCCAGCAGCGCGTCCCGACAGCTCAATGAGCAGTTCTTC.

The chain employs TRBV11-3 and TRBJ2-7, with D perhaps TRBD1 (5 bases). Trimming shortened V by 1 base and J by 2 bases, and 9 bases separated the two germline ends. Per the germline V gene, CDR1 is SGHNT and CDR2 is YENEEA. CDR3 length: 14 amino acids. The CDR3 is CASSLGGAAYEQYF. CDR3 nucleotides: TGTGCCAGCAGCTTAGGTGGGGCAGCCTACGAGCAGTACTTC. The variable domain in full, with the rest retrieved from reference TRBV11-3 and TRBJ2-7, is EAGVVQSPRYKIIEKKQPVAFWCNPISGHNTLYWYLQNLGQGPELLIRYENEEAVDDSQLPKDRFSAERLKGVDSTLKIQPAELGDSAVYLCASSLGGAAYEQYFGPGTRLTVT.

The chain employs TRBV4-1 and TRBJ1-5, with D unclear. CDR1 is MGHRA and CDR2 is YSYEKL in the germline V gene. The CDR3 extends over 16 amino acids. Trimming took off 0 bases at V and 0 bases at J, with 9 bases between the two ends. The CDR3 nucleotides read TGCGCCAGCAGCCAAGATCCTATCAATAGCAATCAGCCCCAGCATTTT. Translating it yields CASSQDPINSNQPQHF.

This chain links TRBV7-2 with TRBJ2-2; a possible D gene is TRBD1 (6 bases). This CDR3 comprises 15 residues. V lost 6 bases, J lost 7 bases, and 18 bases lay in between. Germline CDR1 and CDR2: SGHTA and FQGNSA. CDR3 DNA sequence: TGTGCCAGCAGGCCCCTGGTACAGGGTTACGGGGAGCTGTTTTTT. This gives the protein CASRPLVQGYGELFF. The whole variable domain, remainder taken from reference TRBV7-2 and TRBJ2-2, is GAGVSQSPSNKVTEKGKDVELRCDPISGHTALYWYRQSLGQGLEFLIYFQGNSAPDKSGLPSDRFSAERTGGSVSTLTIQRTQQEDSAVYLCASRPLVQGYGELFFGEGSRLTVL.

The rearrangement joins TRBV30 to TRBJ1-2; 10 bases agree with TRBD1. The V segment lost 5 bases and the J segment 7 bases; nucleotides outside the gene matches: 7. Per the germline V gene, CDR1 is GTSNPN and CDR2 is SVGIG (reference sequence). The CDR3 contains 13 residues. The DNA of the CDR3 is TGTGCCTGGGGGACAGGGGCGGATTCTGGCTACACCTTC. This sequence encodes CAWGTGADSGYTF.

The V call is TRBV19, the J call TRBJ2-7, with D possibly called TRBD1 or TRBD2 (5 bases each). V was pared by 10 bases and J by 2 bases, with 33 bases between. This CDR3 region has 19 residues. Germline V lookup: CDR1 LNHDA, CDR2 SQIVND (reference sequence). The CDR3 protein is CATWPGGSEGVRGTYEQYF. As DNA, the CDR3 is TGTGCCACCTGGCCGGGTGGCAGTGAAGGGGTACGGGGTACCTACGAGCAGTACTTC.

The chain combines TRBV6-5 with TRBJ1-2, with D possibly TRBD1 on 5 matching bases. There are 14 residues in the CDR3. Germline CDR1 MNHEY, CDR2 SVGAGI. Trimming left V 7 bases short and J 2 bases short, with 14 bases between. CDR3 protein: CASTEGRINYGYTF. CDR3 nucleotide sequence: TGTGCCAGCACCGAGGGGCGTATAAACTATGGCTACACCTTC.

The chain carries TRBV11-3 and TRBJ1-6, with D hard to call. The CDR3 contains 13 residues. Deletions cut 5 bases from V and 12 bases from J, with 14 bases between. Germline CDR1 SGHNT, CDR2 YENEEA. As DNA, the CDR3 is TGTGCCAGCAGCCCCAACTGGGGTGGACCCCTCCACTTT. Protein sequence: CASSPNWGGPLHF.

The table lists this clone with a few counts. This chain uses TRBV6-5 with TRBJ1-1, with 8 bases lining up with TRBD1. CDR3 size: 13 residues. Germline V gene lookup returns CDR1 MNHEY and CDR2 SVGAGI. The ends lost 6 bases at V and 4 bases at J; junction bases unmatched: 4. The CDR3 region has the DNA TGTGCCAGCAGCCAGGACAGGGTCACTGAAGCTTTCTTT. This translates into CASSQDRVTEAFF.

The CDR3 DNA reads TGTGCCACCAGTGACCCCGGGTCTGAAAAGCAGTATTTT. This codes for CATSDPGSEKQYF. The chain carries TRBV24-1 and TRBJ2-3; D gene uncertain. The germline V gene encodes CDR1 KGHDR and CDR2 SFDVKD. The V end was cut by 4 bases, the J end by 11 bases, with 15 bases between. The CDR3 is 13 amino acids.

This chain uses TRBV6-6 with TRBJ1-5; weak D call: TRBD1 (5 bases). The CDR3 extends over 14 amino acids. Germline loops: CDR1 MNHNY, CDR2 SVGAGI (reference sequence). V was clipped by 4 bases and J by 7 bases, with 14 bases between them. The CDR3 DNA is TGTGCCAGCAGTTCTGCAGGGAGTTGGCAGCCCCAGCATTTT. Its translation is CASSSAGSWQPQHF.

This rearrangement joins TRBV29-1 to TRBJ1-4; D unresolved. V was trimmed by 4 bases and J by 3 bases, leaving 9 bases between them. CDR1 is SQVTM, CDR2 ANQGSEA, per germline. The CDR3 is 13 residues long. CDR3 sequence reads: CSVGLRPNEKLFF. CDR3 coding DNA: TGCAGCGTTGGACTTAGGCCTAATGAAAAACTGTTTTTT.

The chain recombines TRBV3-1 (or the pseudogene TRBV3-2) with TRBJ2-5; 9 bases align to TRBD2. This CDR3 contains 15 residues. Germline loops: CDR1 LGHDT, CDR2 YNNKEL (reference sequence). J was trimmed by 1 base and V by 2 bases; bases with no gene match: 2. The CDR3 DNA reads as TGTGCCAGCAGCCAATGGCGGGAGGGCCAAGAGACCCAGTACTTC. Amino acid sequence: CASSQWREGQETQYF.

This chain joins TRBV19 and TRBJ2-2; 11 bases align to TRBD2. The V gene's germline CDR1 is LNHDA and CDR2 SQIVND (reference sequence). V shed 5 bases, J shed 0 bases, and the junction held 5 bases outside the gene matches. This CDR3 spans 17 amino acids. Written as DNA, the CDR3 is TGTGCCAGTAGTGTCCGGACTAGCGGGTCGAACACCGGGGAGCTGTTTTTT. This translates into CASSVRTSGSNTGELFF.